The next 2 T cell receptor beta chains were all read from a single sample in a study of T cell responses to AZD1222 COVID-19 vaccine. Assay used: immunoSEQ multiplex PCR; TCRdb lists only in-frame clones, some missing. This sample has about 120,000 clones, with 75% to 90% found just once. Sequenced material: peripheral blood, taken 28 days after the second AZD1222 dose. Source of these receptors: an adult who received the AZD1222 COVID-19 vaccine.

CDR3 sequence (DNA): TGTGCCAGCGCAGTCTATAGCAATCAGCCCCAGCATTTT. This encodes CASAVYSNQPQHF. V gene TRBV19 combines with J gene TRBJ1-5; D ambiguous. CDR3 size: 13 residues. The V and J ends lost 9 bases and 0 bases respectively, with 9 bases between them. The germline gives CDR1 LNHDA, CDR2 SQIVND (reference sequence).

The V gene is TRBV11-2, the J gene TRBJ1-1; D might be TRBD1 (5 bases). The CDR3 covers 14 residues. V was shortened by 4 bases and J by 8 bases, with 17 bases between the two germline ends. Germline loops: CDR1 SGHAT, CDR2 FQNNGV. This chain's CDR3 is CASSSGRPPIEAFF. The CDR3 region has the DNA TGTGCCAGCAGCTCAGGGAGACCGCCCATCGAAGCTTTCTTT.